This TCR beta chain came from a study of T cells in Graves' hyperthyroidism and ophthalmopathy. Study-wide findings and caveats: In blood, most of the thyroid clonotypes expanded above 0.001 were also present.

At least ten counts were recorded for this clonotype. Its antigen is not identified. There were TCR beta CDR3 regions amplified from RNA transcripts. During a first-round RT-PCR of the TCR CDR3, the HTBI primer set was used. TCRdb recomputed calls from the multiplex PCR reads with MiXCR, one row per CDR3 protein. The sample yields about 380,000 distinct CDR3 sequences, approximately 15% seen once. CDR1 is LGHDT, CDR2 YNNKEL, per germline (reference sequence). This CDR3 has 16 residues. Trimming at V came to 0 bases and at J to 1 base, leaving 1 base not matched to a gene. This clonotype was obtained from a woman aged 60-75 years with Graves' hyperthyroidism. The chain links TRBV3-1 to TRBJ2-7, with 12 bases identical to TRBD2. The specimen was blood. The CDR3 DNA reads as TGTGCCAGCAGCCAAGATGGGACTAGCGGGTCCTACGAGCAGTACTTC. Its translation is CASSQDGTSGSYEQYF.